The 32 T cell receptor beta chains listed next were all sequenced from one sample in a study of control samples from healthy donors and cancer patients. Profiling relied on immunoSEQ multiplex PCR, and the TCRdb table lists in-frame clones only, not all of them. The table includes about 160,000 clones, 90% to 95% detected once. Material: PBMCs. The receptors shown here come from a man between 60 and 75 years old with colorectal cancer.

The V and J genes are TRBV6-5 and TRBJ1-5; D is possibly TRBD1 (6 bases). There are 14 residues in the CDR3. Trimming removed 2 bases from V and 5 bases from J, with 10 bases in between. The V gene's germline CDR1 is MNHEY and CDR2 SVGAGI. The CDR3 DNA is TGTGCCAGCAGTTACGGGCAGGGGCATCAGCCCCAGCATTTT. Residues: CASSYGQGHQPQHF.

The gene calls are TRBV6-1 and TRBJ1-5; D possibly corresponds to TRBD1 (5 bases). V was trimmed by 2 bases and J by 9 bases, leaving 11 bases between them. The CDR3 contains 13 residues. Germline loops: CDR1 MNHNS, CDR2 SASEGT. CDR3 bases: TGTGCCAGCAGTGAACACAGGAACGGGCCCCAGCATTTT. Its translation: CASSEHRNGPQHF.

The chain links TRBV5-1 to TRBJ1-1, with D tentatively TRBD1 (5 bases). V lost 4 bases and J lost 0, with 16 bases in between. Germline CDR1 SGHRS, CDR2 YFSETQ. The length of the CDR3 is 16 residues. The CDR3 is CASSGTGPLMNTEAFF. The CDR3 nucleotides are TGCGCCAGCAGCGGAACGGGACCGCTCATGAACACTGAAGCTTTCTTT.

The chain joins TRBV10-1 to TRBJ2-3, with 16 bases identical to TRBD2. V was clipped by 10 bases and J by 6 bases; unmatched bases: 4. The CDR3 length is 14 residues. CDR1 and CDR2 from the germline V gene are WNHNN and SYGVQD (reference sequence). The CDR3 bases are TGCGCCATCCCGGGACTAGCGGGGGGGGATACGCAGTATTTT. It yields the protein CAIPGLAGGDTQYF.

This clone showed up just once. The rearrangement uses TRBV12-3 or TRBV12-4 and TRBJ2-7; TRBD1 matches 8 bases. V gave up 5 bases and J gave up 7 bases; unmatched junction bases: 4. The length of the CDR3 is 12 residues. The CDR3 DNA sequence: TGTGCCAGCAGTCTGACAGGGGAAGAGCAGTACTTC. It codes for CASSLTGEEQYF.

The chain combines TRBV2 with TRBJ1-2; 7 bases agree with TRBD1. Germline V gene data show CDR1 as SNHLY and CDR2 as FYNNEI. V dropped 5 bases and J dropped 6; count of bases not matched to a gene: 6. CDR3 length equals 13 residues. The CDR3 here is CASSPTGANGYTF. CDR3 in DNA: TGTGCCAGCAGTCCCACAGGGGCGAATGGCTACACCTTC.

In this sample, this clone turned up once. This chain uses TRBV18 with TRBJ1-5; unclear D gene. V lost 2 bases and J 0 bases, leaving 11 bases between the germline ends. The CDR3 sequence is 16 residues long. Per germline, CDR1 KGHSH and CDR2 LQKENI. CDR3 sequence (DNA): TGTGCCAGCTCACCAACGGCGGGAAATAGCAATCAGCCCCAGCATTTT. It yields the protein CASSPTAGNSNQPQHF.

The CDR3 protein is CASSTAMGWASYEQYF. CDR3 in DNA: TGTGCCAGTAGTACCGCCATGGGTTGGGCTTCCTACGAGCAGTACTTC. The chain couples TRBV19 to TRBJ2-7, with D unresolved. Trimming cost V 4 bases and J 1 base, with 17 bases left between them. Germline V CDR1 and CDR2: LNHDA, SQIVND (reference sequence). This CDR3 region has 16 residues.

The chain is built from TRBV19 and TRBJ2-5; D is unresolved. CDR1 and CDR2 (germline): LNHDA, SQIVND (reference sequence). V was shortened by 3 bases and J by 2 bases, with 7 bases between the two germline ends. This CDR3 is built from 13 residues. CDR3 sequence reads: CASSIGLQETQYF. The CDR3 nucleotides are TGTGCCAGTAGTATTGGCCTACAAGAGACCCAGTACTTC.

The chain is built from TRBV20-1 and TRBJ1-5; no definite D call. This CDR3 has 13 residues. Germline lookup yields CDR1 DFQATT and CDR2 SNEGSKA (reference sequence). V gave up 3 bases and J gave up 5 bases, with 11 bases separating them. CDR3 in amino acids: CSASHSDDQPQHF. The CDR3 DNA follows: TGCAGTGCTAGTCACAGCGACGATCAGCCCCAGCATTTT.

The chain employs TRBV7-2 and TRBJ2-1; possibly TRBD1 or TRBD2 for D (5 bases each). This CDR3 has 14 amino acids. Trimming pared 8 bases from V and 6 bases from J, leaving 17 bases between. CDR1 is SGHTA and CDR2 is FQGNSA in the germline V gene. The chain's CDR3 is CASALRGRGNEQFF. The CDR3 nucleotides read TGTGCCAGCGCTCTAAGGGGCCGGGGCAATGAGCAGTTCTTC. Full variable domain (outside the CDR3, taken from reference TRBV7-2 and TRBJ2-1): GAGVSQSPSNKVTEKGKDVELRCDPISGHTALYWYRQSLGQGLEFLIYFQGNSAPDKSGLPSDRFSAERTGGSVSTLTIQRTQQEDSAVYLCASALRGRGNEQFFGPGTRLTVL.

This chain uses TRBV27 with TRBJ1-2; D is unresolved. The CDR3 consists of 13 residues. Trimming stripped 3 bases from V and 6 bases from J, with 11 bases between. Germline CDR1 MNHEY, CDR2 SMNVEV (reference sequence). This CDR3 is CASSFRGWDGYTF. The CDR3, as DNA: TGTGCCAGCAGTTTTCGGGGTTGGGATGGCTACACCTTC.

The rearrangement links TRBV3-1 (or the pseudogene TRBV3-2) to TRBJ1-1, with unresolved D. Trimming took 1 base from V and 7 from J, leaving 13 bases between them. CDR1 is LGHDT, CDR2 YNNKEL, per germline (reference sequence). The CDR3 loop spans 14 amino acids. CDR3 loop: CASSQGGSRGEAFF. In DNA, the CDR3 is TGTGCCAGCAGCCAAGGTGGCAGCCGAGGTGAAGCTTTCTTT.

The J gene is TRBJ2-1, the V gene TRBV19, with D possibly TRBD1 on 7 matching bases. V lost 4 bases and J lost 9, with 13 bases in between. This CDR3 has 13 residues. Per germline, CDR1 LNHDA and CDR2 SQIVND (reference sequence). Here the CDR3 DNA reads TGTGCCAGTAGTAGTAACAGGGGAGGTGAGCAGTTCTTC. It encodes CASSSNRGGEQFF.

The rearrangement links TRBV6-1 to TRBJ2-3, with TRBD2 matching 11 bases. CDR3 length: 16 residues. The V gene's germline CDR1 is MNHNS and CDR2 SASEGT. V shed 1 base, J shed 4 bases, and the junction held 4 bases outside the gene matches. The CDR3, as DNA: TGTGCCAGCAGTGAAGGTAGCGGGGGGGCCCCAGATACGCAGTATTTT. Residues: CASSEGSGGAPDTQYF.

The rearrangement links TRBV13 to TRBJ2-4, with D perhaps TRBD1 (6 bases). CDR1 and CDR2 (germline): PRHDT, FYEKMQ (reference sequence). Trimming removed 1 base from V and 11 bases from J, with 9 bases in between. This CDR3 has 12 residues. The DNA for the CDR3 is TGTGCCAGCAGCTTAGAGGGACACTTTCAGTACTTC. This sequence encodes CASSLEGHFQYF.

The V call is TRBV5-4, the J call TRBJ2-7; the match to TRBD1 covers 7 bases. The CDR3 runs 11 residues. Per the germline V gene, CDR1 is SGHNT and CDR2 is YYREEE (reference sequence). V shed 6 bases, J shed 8 bases, and the junction held 5 bases outside the gene matches. CDR3 nucleotides: TGTGCCAGCAAGGTGGGACAGAAGCAGTACTTC. Translation: CASKVGQKQYF.

The genes are TRBV27 and TRBJ2-1; D gene uncertain. V lost 2 bases, J lost 10 bases, and 12 bases lay in between. The CDR3 sequence is 13 residues long. The germline gives CDR1 MNHEY, CDR2 SMNVEV (reference sequence). In nucleotides, the CDR3 is TGTGCCAGCAGTTTAAATCGAGTCGCCGAGCAGTTCTTC. Protein: CASSLNRVAEQFF.

J is TRBJ2-3 and V is TRBV19, with 7 bases aligning to TRBD1. The length of the CDR3 is 13 residues. Germline V gene data show CDR1 as LNHDA and CDR2 as SQIVND (reference sequence). V was pared by 4 bases and J by 7 bases, with 5 bases of the junction left unmatched. The CDR3 spells CASSTDRDNTQYF. The CDR3 bases are TGTGCCAGTAGTACCGACAGGGACAATACGCAGTATTTT. The whole variable domain, filled in from reference TRBV19 and TRBJ2-3, reads DGGITQSPKYLFRKEGQNVTLSCEQNLNHDAMYWYRQDPGQGLRLIYYSQIVNDFQKGDIAEGYSVSREKKESFPLTVTSAQKNPTAFYLCASSTDRDNTQYFGPGTRLTVL.

The rearrangement links TRBV18 to TRBJ2-1; the D gene is possibly TRBD2 (6 bases). Deletions cut 3 bases from V and 13 bases from J, with 13 bases between. The CDR3 has 12 amino acids. The germline CDR1 and CDR2 sequences are KGHSH and LQKENI. DNA of the CDR3: TGTGCCAGCTCACCTGCGGGAAAGGAACAGTTCTTC. Amino acid sequence: CASSPAGKEQFF. Full variable domain (outside the CDR3, taken from reference TRBV18 and TRBJ2-1): NAGVMQNPRHLVRRRGQEARLRCSPMKGHSHVYWYRQLPEEGLKFMVYLQKENIIDESGMPKERFSAEFPKEGPSILRIQQVVRGDSAAYFCASSPAGKEQFFGPGTRLTVL.

The J gene is TRBJ1-2, the V gene TRBV12-3 or TRBV12-4; tentative D call: TRBD1 (5 bases). V was clipped by 5 bases and J by 7 bases, with 14 bases between them. This CDR3 has 13 residues. The CDR3 DNA reads as TGTGCCAGCAGTCAGGCAGGGACGGGTGGCTACACCTTC. It encodes CASSQAGTGGYTF.

This chain uses TRBV3-1 (or the pseudogene TRBV3-2) with TRBJ2-7, with D maybe TRBD2 (6 bases). CDR1 and CDR2 (germline): LGHDT, YNNKEL (reference sequence). V lost 1 base and J lost 10, with 17 bases in between. There are 14 residues in the CDR3. CDR3 DNA sequence: TGTGCCAGCAGCCAAGGGGCGGGGCCAACATCACAGTACTTC. It encodes CASSQGAGPTSQYF.

This clone occurred once. The genes are TRBV24-1 and TRBJ2-1, with 9 bases identical to TRBD1. The V gene's germline CDR1 is KGHDR and CDR2 SFDVKD. CDR3 length: 14 amino acids. J was trimmed by 12 bases and V by 5 bases; bases with no gene match: 10. The CDR3 is CATSASTGGWGQFF. CDR3 nucleotide sequence: TGTGCCACCAGTGCTTCGACAGGGGGGTGGGGGCAGTTCTTC.

The chain combines TRBV30 with TRBJ1-1; the D gene is possibly TRBD1 (6 bases). The germline CDR1 and CDR2 sequences are GTSNPN and SVGIG (reference sequence). The V gene lost 5 bases and the J gene lost 2 bases, with 15 bases spanning the gap. The CDR3 runs to 14 residues. CDR3 DNA sequence: TGTGCCTGGGACAGTATCAGGGGAAACACTGAAGCTTTCTTT. Protein sequence: CAWDSIRGNTEAFF.

The genes are TRBV4-1 and TRBJ1-3, with TRBD1 as a possible D gene (6 bases). CDR1 is MGHRA, CDR2 YSYEKL, per germline. The V end lost 1 base, the J end lost 0 bases, and 10 bases lay between the germline ends. This CDR3 region has 16 residues. The CDR3 spells CASSQADSYSGNTIYF. The CDR3 DNA is TGCGCCAGCAGCCAAGCGGACAGCTACTCTGGAAACACCATATATTTT.

The chain combines TRBV6-1 with TRBJ1-4, with no clear D. The CDR3 length is 13 residues. Germline V gene sequence: CDR1 MNHNS, CDR2 SASEGT. Trimming removed 0 bases at V and 14 bases at J, with 13 bases between. CDR3: CASSEALRGVLFF. The CDR3, as DNA: TGTGCCAGCAGTGAAGCGCTTCGGGGAGTTCTGTTTTTT.

The chain carries TRBV5-1 and TRBJ2-5, with D possibly matching TRBD2 (6 bases). Germline V CDR1 and CDR2: SGHRS, YFSETQ. The ends were cut back, 4 bases at V and 5 bases at J, with 21 bases in the middle. The CDR3 has 16 residues. The CDR3: CASSPGGVAARETQYF. The CDR3 nucleotides are TGCGCCAGCAGCCCTGGAGGGGTCGCGGCTCGCGAGACCCAGTACTTC.

The chain uses TRBV19 and TRBJ2-6; D gene ambiguous. Germline values: CDR1 LNHDA, CDR2 SQIVND (reference sequence). The CDR3 is 13 amino acids. Deletions cut 10 bases from V and 1 base from J, with 8 bases between. The CDR3 DNA is TGTGCCACCTCCCTATCTGGGGCCAACGTCCTGACTTTC. This gives the protein CATSLSGANVLTF.

The genes are TRBV16 and TRBJ2-7; D tentatively reads TRBD1 or TRBD2 (5 bases each). The germline V gene encodes CDR1 KGHSY and CDR2 FQNENV. CDR3 length equals 16 residues. The ends were cut back, 4 bases at V and 9 bases at J, with 25 bases in the middle. The CDR3 region is CASSRGSRGRDEGQYF. CDR3 DNA: TGTGCCAGCAGCCGCGGCTCGAGGGGAAGGGATGAGGGGCAGTACTTC.

V gene TRBV27 combines with J gene TRBJ1-4, with a possible D match to TRBD1 (5 bases). V gave up 0 bases and J gave up 9 bases, with 8 bases separating them. Germline-derived CDR1 and CDR2 are MNHEY and SMNVEV (reference sequence). CDR3 size: 13 residues. The chain's CDR3 is CASSLSEGKKLFF. DNA for the CDR3: TGTGCCAGCAGTTTATCGGAGGGGAAAAAACTGTTTTTT.

The chain employs TRBV5-4 and TRBJ2-5; D could derive from TRBD1 or TRBD2 (5 bases each). Trimming left V 0 bases short and J 5 bases short, with 8 bases between. The CDR3 spans 13 residues. CDR1 SGHNT and CDR2 YYREEE come from the germline V gene (reference sequence). DNA of the CDR3: TGTGCCAGCAGCTTGGTCGAGGGGGAGACCCAGTACTTC. Encoded protein: CASSLVEGETQYF. Combining the CDR3 with reference TRBV5-4 and TRBJ2-5 gives the whole variable domain ETGVTQSPTHLIKTRGQQVTLRCSSQSGHNTVSWYQQALGQGPQFIFQYYREEENGRGNFPPRFSGLQFPNYSSELNVNALELDDSALYLCASSLVEGETQYFGPGTRLLVL.

The rearrangement uses TRBV29-1 and TRBJ2-7, with 10 bases lining up with TRBD1. The germline gives CDR1 SQVTM, CDR2 ANQGSEA. V lost 5 bases to trimming and J lost 1 base; unmatched junction nucleotides: 2. This CDR3 is built from 13 residues. CDR3 nucleotide sequence: TGCAGCGTTTGGACAGGGGGATCCTACGAGCAGTACTTC. This sequence encodes CSVWTGGSYEQYF.